These T cell receptor beta chains were read from a single sample in a study of T-cell reconstitution after alpha-beta-depleted transplantation in children. TCRdb ran MiXCR on the PCR reads and lists one entry per CDR3 protein. Seen here are roughly 590,000 distinct CDR3 sequences, 15% to 20% observed once, and the top ten hold over 0.95%. Sample: PBMCs from the stem cell graft donor, taken from the stem cell graft. The receptors stem from a human donor who donated a stem cell graft to a child with acute myeloid leukemia. The CDR3 runs from the conserved cysteine through the conserved F or W. A D gene is named only where the DNA matches it firmly. Expanded clones get a size class; other rows say once, few or many, or leave the size out.

V	size	D	J	CDR3	DNA
TRBV24-1	.	TRBD1	TRBJ2-5	CATGTEIQETQYF	TGTGCCACCGGGACAGAGATCCAAGAGACCCAGTACTTC
TRBV5-1	.	.	TRBJ2-3	CASSGTFTDTQYF	TGCGCCAGCAGCGGCACCTTCACAGATACGCAGTATTTT
TRBV5-1	few	TRBD1	TRBJ2-3	CASSLGGQGGTDTQYF	TGCGCCAGCAGCTTGGGGGGACAGGGCGGCACAGATACGCAGTATTTT
TRBV24-1	.	.	TRBJ2-6	CATSATTSRSGANVLTF	TGTGCCACCAGTGCCACGACCAGCCGGTCTGGGGCCAACGTCCTGACTTTC
TRBV20-1	many	TRBD1	TRBJ2-1	CSARGDRGRNYNEQFF	TGCAGTGCTCGGGGGGACAGGGGGCGAAACTACAATGAGCAGTTCTTC
TRBV5-5	many	.	TRBJ1-5	CASSPEAAANQPQHF	TGTGCCAGCAGCCCAGAGGCGGCAGCTAATCAGCCCCAGCATTTT
TRBV7-9	.	TRBD1	TRBJ2-7	CASSQSPGTGYEQYF	TGTGCCAGCAGCCAAAGTCCCGGGACAGGGTACGAGCAGTACTTC
TRBV7-8	many	.	TRBJ2-7	CASSLARRASYEQYF	TGTGCCAGCAGCTTAGCGAGGAGGGCCTCCTACGAGCAGTACTTC
TRBV11-2	few	.	TRBJ1-1	CASSSLQGGWTEAFF	TGTGCCAGCAGCTCCCTCCAGGGAGGATGGACTGAAGCTTTCTTT
TRBV7-2	.	TRBD2	TRBJ2-2	CASSLGTAGGPGELFF	TGTGCCAGCAGCTTAGGAACAGCGGGGGGGCCCGGGGAGCTGTTTTTT
TRBV29-1	many	.	TRBJ2-1	CSVTIGGNNEQFF	TGCAGCGTTACCATTGGCGGAAACAATGAGCAGTTCTTC
TRBV20-1	many	TRBD2	TRBJ2-1	CSARVASGGMNEQFF	TGCAGTGCTAGAGTGGCCAGCGGGGGGATGAATGAGCAGTTCTTC
TRBV6-1	.	TRBD1	TRBJ1-5	CASSPRGRSNQPQHF	TGTGCCAGCAGTCCCAGGGGGCGCAGCAATCAGCCCCAGCATTTT
TRBV21-1	many	.	TRBJ2-7	CASSNEAWGHATYEQYF	TGTGCCAGCAGCAATGAGGCATGGGGACACGCAACCTACGAGCAGTACTTC
TRBV27	.	.	TRBJ1-3	CASSFSRGLGNTIYF	TGTGCCAGCAGTTTTTCGAGGGGACTTGGAAACACCATATATTTT
TRBV12-3/TRBV12-4	.	.	TRBJ1-5	CASSLRRQENQPQHF	TGTGCCAGCAGTTTACGTCGACAGGAGAATCAGCCCCAGCATTTT
TRBV9	.	TRBD1	TRBJ1-4	CASSVGDSLNEKLFF	TGTGCCAGCAGCGTCGGGGACAGTCTTAATGAAAAACTGTTTTTT
TRBV6-2/TRBV6-3	few	.	TRBJ2-7	CASSYPGTIYEQYF	TGTGCCAGCAGTTACCCGGGGACAATATACGAGCAGTACTTC
TRBV29-1	.	.	TRBJ2-3	CSVEAGLPDTQYF	TGCAGCGTTGAGGCGGGGCTGCCAGATACGCAGTATTTT
TRBV5-1	.	.	TRBJ1-1	CASSLAGRVEENTEAFF	TGCGCCAGCAGCTTGGCAGGCAGGGTGGAGGAGAACACTGAAGCTTTCTTT
TRBV7-2	.	.	TRBJ1-1	CASSLAQSHPPEAFF	TGTGCCAGCAGCTTAGCGCAGTCCCATCCTCCTGAAGCTTTCTTT
TRBV15	many	.	TRBJ2-1	CATSRDRTPLDEQFF	TGTGCCACCAGCAGAGATCGAACGCCATTGGATGAGCAGTTCTTC
TRBV18	many	.	TRBJ2-6	CASSPGMVGANVLTF	TGTGCCAGCTCGCCCGGCATGGTCGGGGCCAACGTCCTGACTTTC
TRBV6-2/TRBV6-3	.	TRBD2	TRBJ2-7	CASSYGTSGPAYEQYF	TGTGCCAGCAGTTACGGGACTAGCGGCCCCGCCTACGAGCAGTACTTC
TRBV29-1	few	TRBD1	TRBJ1-5	CSVVDRAPGQPQHF	TGCAGCGTTGTCGACAGGGCCCCCGGGCAGCCCCAGCATTTT
TRBV7-9	.	.	TRBJ1-6	CASSFQGSPLHF	TGTGCCAGCAGCTTCCAGGGTTCACCCCTCCACTTT
TRBV20-1	many	.	TRBJ1-5	CSAGRGKPQHF	TGCAGTGCTGGAAGGGGTAAGCCCCAGCATTTT
TRBV7-3	.	TRBD2	TRBJ2-3	CASSLSLAGAYSTDTQYF	TGTGCCAGCAGCTTAAGCCTAGCGGGGGCCTATAGCACAGATACGCAGTATTTT
TRBV18	many	.	TRBJ1-6	CASSPPPASSYNSPLHF	TGTGCCAGCTCACCACCCCCAGCGAGCTCCTATAATTCACCCCTCCACTTT
TRBV20-1	few	.	TRBJ2-5	CSARDTGTVQETQYF	TGCAGTGCTAGAGATACGGGGACTGTTCAAGAGACCCAGTACTTC
TRBV29-1	.	.	TRBJ1-1	CSAGRLITEAFF	TGCAGCGCTGGGAGGCTAATCACTGAAGCTTTCTTT
TRBV5-6	many	.	TRBJ1-2	CASSLRRVGYGYTF	TGTGCCAGCAGCTTGCGCAGGGTGGGGTATGGCTACACCTTC
TRBV7-2	few	.	TRBJ2-1	CASSLPDFSYNEQFF	TGTGCCAGCAGCCTTCCGGACTTTTCCTACAATGAGCAGTTCTTC
TRBV12-3/TRBV12-4	few	.	TRBJ2-6	CASTLAGGYSGANVLTF	TGTGCCAGCACCCTGGCAGGAGGATACTCTGGGGCCAACGTCCTGACTTTC
TRBV20-1	many	TRBD2	TRBJ2-5	CSARSAGGRQETQYF	TGCAGTGCTCGTTCAGCGGGGGGGCGGCAAGAGACCCAGTACTTC
TRBV14	many	.	TRBJ2-5	CASSQAETQYF	TGTGCCAGCAGCCAAGCGGAGACCCAGTACTTC
TRBV28	.	.	TRBJ2-1	CASSLISNLYNEQFF	TGTGCCAGCAGTTTAATCAGTAACCTCTACAATGAGCAGTTCTTC
TRBV12-3/TRBV12-4	.	.	TRBJ2-2	CASSSEGPRPGELFF	TGTGCCAGCAGTTCAGAGGGCCCGCGCCCCGGGGAGCTGTTTTTT
TRBV4-3	.	.	TRBJ2-3	CASSWDGRSRTDTQYF	TGCGCCAGCAGCTGGGACGGGCGAAGCCGCACAGATACGCAGTATTTT
TRBV5-1	.	TRBD1	TRBJ2-1	CASSLRQGSSDEQFF	TGCGCCAGCAGCTTGCGACAGGGCTCCTCCGATGAGCAGTTCTTC
TRBV7-9	.	.	TRBJ2-6	CASSQRDTGANVLTF	TGTGCCAGCAGCCAGAGGGATACTGGGGCCAACGTCCTGACTTTC
TRBV6-1	few	.	TRBJ2-4	CASSPASSGGRNSKNIQYF	TGTGCCAGCAGTCCGGCTTCCTCGGGTGGGAGGAACTCCAAAAACATTCAGTACTTC
TRBV7-2	.	TRBD1	TRBJ2-2	CASSLNRGLRNGELFF	TGTGCCAGCAGCTTAAACAGGGGGCTTCGGAACGGGGAGCTGTTTTTT
TRBV7-2	.	.	TRBJ1-2	CASSSPTSLQYGYTF	TGTGCCAGCAGCTCCCCGACCTCCTTACAATATGGCTACACCTTC
TRBV6-5	many	.	TRBJ2-6	CASSGGANVLTF	TGTGCCAGCAGTGGGGGGGCCAACGTCCTGACTTTC
TRBV20-1	many	.	TRBJ1-1	CSARLVDTEAFF	TGCAGTGCTAGATTGGTGGACACTGAAGCTTTCTTT
TRBV29-1	many	.	TRBJ2-5	CSVVESGGKETQYF	TGCAGCGTTGTTGAATCTGGCGGGAAAGAGACCCAGTACTTC
TRBV11-2	.	.	TRBJ2-5	CASSLAATEETQYF	TGTGCCAGCAGCTTAGCCGCGACCGAAGAGACCCAGTACTTC
TRBV12-3/TRBV12-4	.	TRBD1	TRBJ1-1	CASSTSSGTGVLNTEAFF	TGTGCCAGCAGTACCTCCTCCGGGACAGGGGTACTGAACACTGAAGCTTTCTTT
TRBV20-1	.	.	TRBJ1-3	CSATEGIGSGNTIYF	TGCAGTGCTACGGAGGGAATCGGCTCTGGAAACACCATATATTTT
TRBV7-2	.	TRBD1	TRBJ2-2	CASSLPPGQVNTGELFF	TGTGCCAGCAGCTTACCGCCGGGACAGGTCAACACCGGGGAGCTGTTTTTT
TRBV18	.	.	TRBJ2-3	CASSSTGAVDTQYF	TGTGCCAGCTCATCGACAGGAGCGGTAGATACGCAGTATTTT
TRBV20-1	few	.	TRBJ2-2	CSARDDDTGELFF	TGCAGTGCTAGAGACGACGACACCGGGGAGCTGTTTTTT
TRBV12-3/TRBV12-4	.	TRBD2	TRBJ2-1	CASSLGTSGVNEQFF	TGTGCCAGCAGTTTAGGGACTAGCGGGGTAAATGAGCAGTTCTTC
TRBV4-1	.	.	TRBJ2-3	CASSQVVTDTQYF	TGCGCCAGCAGCCAAGTGGTAACAGATACGCAGTATTTT
TRBV20-1	few	TRBD1	TRBJ1-6	CSARKSGGAGSYNSPLHF	TGCAGTGCTAGAAAATCAGGGGGCGCGGGCTCCTATAATTCACCCCTCCACTTT
TRBV20-1	many	.	TRBJ1-5	CSAWTVSNQPQHF	TGCAGTGCTTGGACAGTTAGCAATCAGCCCCAGCATTTT
TRBV29-1	few	TRBD2	TRBJ2-1	CSVRGGPINEQFF	TGCAGCGTTCGGGGGGGCCCCATCAATGAGCAGTTCTTC
TRBV4-3	.	.	TRBJ2-7	CASSQAWFGNSYEQYF	TGCGCCAGCAGCCAAGCGTGGTTCGGAAACTCCTACGAGCAGTACTTC
TRBV5-1	.	.	TRBJ1-1	CASSPGPPEEAFF	TGCGCCAGCAGCCCCGGCCCCCCGGAGGAAGCTTTCTTT